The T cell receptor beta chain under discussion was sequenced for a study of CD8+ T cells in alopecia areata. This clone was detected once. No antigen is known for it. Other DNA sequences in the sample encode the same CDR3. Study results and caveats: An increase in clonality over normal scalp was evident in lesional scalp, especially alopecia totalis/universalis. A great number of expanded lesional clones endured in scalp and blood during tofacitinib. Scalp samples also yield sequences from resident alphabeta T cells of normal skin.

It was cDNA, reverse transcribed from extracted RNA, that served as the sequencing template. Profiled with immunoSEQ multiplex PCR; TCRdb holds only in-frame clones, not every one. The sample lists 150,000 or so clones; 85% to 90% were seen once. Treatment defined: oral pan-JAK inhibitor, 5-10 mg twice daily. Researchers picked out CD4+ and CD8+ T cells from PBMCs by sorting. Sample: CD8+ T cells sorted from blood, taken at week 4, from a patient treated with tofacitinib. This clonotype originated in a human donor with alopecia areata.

The CDR3 region is CSVEQGYNTGELFF. The CDR3 DNA reads TGCAGCGTTGAACAGGGGTACAATACCGGGGAGCTGTTTTTT. The chain combines TRBV29-1 with TRBJ2-2; D is possibly TRBD1 (6 bases). The CDR3 is 14 amino acids. V shed 2 bases and J shed 5 bases, with 12 bases lying between them. CDR1 is SQVTM, CDR2 ANQGSEA, per germline.